These T cell receptor beta chains were read from a single sample in a study of cytomegalovirus exposure and HLA in healthy donors. Only in-frame clones appear in the TCRdb table, and some are missing; sequencing was by immunoSEQ multiplex PCR. The data contain some 130,000 clones, roughly 78% of them singletons. Sequencing was done on a sample of PBMCs. The source is a man aged 40-50 years in good health and CMV-seropositive. Each CDR3 is given with its conserved first and last residue. D genes are given only for firm matches. Clone size is given for some rows only: seen once, a few or many times, or a class if the clone is expanded.

TRBJ2-3 | NA | TRBV6-5 | NA | CASSYSTSTDTQYF | TGTGCCAGCAGTTACAGCACTAGCACAGATACGCAGTATTTT
TRBJ2-7 | NA | TRBV14 | NA | CASSPSGSTYEQYF | TGTGCCAGCAGTCCCTCCGGTTCCACCTACGAGCAGTACTTC
TRBJ2-7 | NA | TRBV4-1 | NA | CASSQDQGGEQYF | TGCGCCAGCAGCCAAGATCAGGGTGGCGAGCAGTACTTC
TRBJ1-2 | NA | TRBV5-6 | TRBD1 | CASSFPDRAKGYTF | TGTGCCAGCAGCTTCCCTGACAGGGCTAAGGGCTACACCTTC
TRBJ1-5 | NA | TRBV5-1 | NA | CASSLRGSSNQPQHF | TGCGCCAGCAGCTTGCGGGGGAGTAGCAATCAGCCCCAGCATTTT
TRBJ1-1 | NA | TRBV5-1 | NA | CASSLDQANTEAFF | TGCGCCAGCAGCTTGGACCAGGCGAACACTGAAGCTTTCTTT
TRBJ2-1 | NA | TRBV10-3 | TRBD2 | CAISESLGLAGDGYNEQFF | TGTGCCATCAGTGAGTCGTTGGGACTAGCGGGAGACGGATACAATGAGCAGTTCTTC
TRBJ1-5 | NA | TRBV19 | NA | CASSRLSGDNQPQHF | TGTGCCAGTAGCCGATTATCAGGGGACAATCAGCCCCAGCATTTT
TRBJ2-7 | NA | TRBV6-1 | TRBD1 | CASTLDRALYEQYF | TGTGCCAGCACCTTGGACAGGGCCCTCTACGAGCAGTACTTC
TRBJ2-3 | few | TRBV6-1 | NA | CASSVESLSTDTQYF | TGTGCCAGCAGTGTCGAAAGCCTTAGCACAGATACGCAGTATTTT
TRBJ2-7 | NA | TRBV29-1 | NA | CSVVNRSSYEQYF | TGCAGCGTTGTGAACAGGAGCTCCTACGAGCAGTACTTC
TRBJ1-6 | NA | TRBV7-3 | NA | CASSFRGNSPLHF | TGTGCCAGCAGCTTCAGGGGTAATTCACCCCTCCACTTT
TRBJ2-5 | NA | TRBV10-3 | NA | CAISQGGETQYF | TGTGCCATCAGCCAGGGTGGGGAGACCCAGTACTTC
TRBJ2-7 | NA | TRBV2 | NA | CASSDTIEQYF | TGTGCCAGCAGTGATACTATCGAGCAGTACTTC
TRBJ1-1 | many | TRBV4-1 | NA | CASSQSVNTEAFF | TGCGCCAGCAGCCAATCAGTGAACACTGAAGCTTTCTTT
TRBJ2-2 | NA | TRBV30 | TRBD1 | CAWNRQGTGELFF | TGTGCCTGGAACAGACAGGGGACCGGGGAGCTGTTTTTT
TRBJ1-5 | NA | TRBV6-1 | NA | CASSEGGSNQPQHF | TGTGCCAGCAGTGAAGGAGGAAGCAATCAGCCCCAGCATTTT
TRBJ1-1 | few | TRBV7-9 | TRBD1 | CASSLEGAMNTEAFF | TGTGCCAGCAGCTTGGAGGGGGCCATGAACACTGAAGCTTTCTTT
TRBJ1-1 | few | TRBV4-2 | NA | CASSETFSRDTEAFF | TGTGCCAGCAGCGAGACATTTTCGAGGGACACTGAAGCTTTCTTT
TRBJ2-3 | NA | TRBV4-2 | TRBD2 | CASSQDGAGDADTQYF | TGTGCCAGCAGCCAAGACGGTGCGGGAGACGCAGATACGCAGTATTTT
TRBJ2-5 | NA | TRBV2 | NA | CAGSRLGEETQYF | TGTGCCGGCTCTAGACTAGGGGAAGAGACCCAGTACTTC
TRBJ2-7 | NA | TRBV30 | NA | CAWMADSYEQYF | TGTGCCTGGATGGCAGACTCCTACGAGCAGTACTTC
TRBJ2-7 | NA | TRBV6-5 | TRBD1 | CASSRRTGSFYEQYF | TGTGCCAGCAGTAGGAGGACAGGGTCATTCTACGAGCAGTACTTC
TRBJ2-7 | NA | TRBV5-6 | TRBD2 | CASSPGLATSYEQYF | TGTGCCAGCAGCCCGGGACTAGCCACTTCCTACGAGCAGTACTTC
TRBJ1-5 | few | TRBV4-1 | NA | CASSQEAPGVLSNQPQHF | TGCGCCAGCAGCCAAGAGGCTCCAGGGGTCCTTAGCAATCAGCCCCAGCATTTT
TRBJ2-5 | NA | TRBV28 | NA | CASSFSASPTGTQYF | TGTGCCAGCAGTTTCTCCGCTAGCCCTACCGGGACCCAGTACTTC